This entry lists 14 T cell receptor beta chains sequenced from one sample in a study of blood T cell repertoires in COVID-19. Profiled with immunoSEQ multiplex PCR; TCRdb holds only in-frame clones, not every one. In the table there are about 200,000 clones, around 84% of which are singletons. Sequencing was done on a sample of peripheral blood. The origin of the receptors is a woman aged 80 or over with acute or convalescent COVID-19.

This chain connects TRBV2 to TRBJ2-2, with 8 bases matching TRBD1. CDR1 and CDR2 (germline): SNHLY, FYNNEI. Trimming removed 3 bases from V and 6 bases from J; junction bases left unmatched: 9. The CDR3 totals 16 residues. The chain's CDR3 is CASSEVGTGSSGELFF. CDR3 nucleotides: TGTGCCAGCAGTGAGGTGGGGACAGGTTCCTCCGGGGAGCTGTTTTTT.

This rearrangement joins TRBV18 to TRBJ1-4; the D is unclear. The V gene's germline CDR1 is KGHSH and CDR2 LQKENI. Trimming shortened V by 5 bases and J by 0 bases, and 7 bases separated the two germline ends. The CDR3 is 14 amino acids. CDR3 in DNA: TGTGCCAGCTCAAAGACTTCAACTAATGAAAAACTGTTTTTT. Its protein is CASSKTSTNEKLFF.

The chain employs TRBV4-3 and TRBJ1-1, with 10 positions matching TRBD1. This CDR3 is built from 14 residues. J was trimmed by 4 bases and V by 3 bases; bases with no gene match: 2. Per the germline V gene, CDR1 is LGHNA and CDR2 is YSLEER. The CDR3 sequence: CASSQGQGITEAFF. As DNA, the CDR3 is TGCGCCAGCAGCCAGGGACAGGGGATCACTGAAGCTTTCTTT.

As for this clone: Other DNA sequences from this sample encode an identical CDR3 as well. This chain uses TRBV10-3 with TRBJ2-5; D perhaps matches TRBD2 (6 bases). The CDR3 is 13 residues long. In germline, CDR1 is ENHRY, CDR2 SYGVKD. V was clipped by 4 bases and J by 4 bases, with 10 bases between them. CDR3 region: CAISGGVGETQYF. As DNA, the CDR3 is TGTGCCATCAGTGGGGGGGTAGGAGAGACCCAGTACTTC.

The chain joins TRBV11-2 to TRBJ2-7; D is perhaps TRBD2 (5 bases). The CDR3 consists of 12 residues. CDR1 is SGHAT, CDR2 FQNNGV, per germline. V lost 6 bases to trimming and J lost 9 bases, with 15 bases between them. CDR3 loop: CASRSGWAGQYF. The CDR3 DNA reads TGTGCCAGCAGGTCGGGGTGGGCAGGGCAGTACTTC. Full variable domain (outside the CDR3, taken from reference TRBV11-2 and TRBJ2-7): EAGVAQSPRYKIIEKRQSVAFWCNPISGHATLYWYQQILGQGPKLLIQFQNNGVVDDSQLPKDRFSAERLKGVDSTLKIQPAKLEDSAVYLCASRSGWAGQYFGPGTRLTVT.

CDR3 in DNA: TGTGCCAGCAGTGCCAGGGAGGGCAATGAGCAGTTCTTC. Translated: CASSAREGNEQFF. The chain carries TRBV6-4 and TRBJ2-1; the match to TRBD2 covers 7 bases. J was trimmed by 6 bases and V by 4 bases; bases with no gene match: 3. Germline CDR1 and CDR2: MRHNA and SNTAGT. This CDR3 comprises 13 residues.

This clone appeared a single time. Written as DNA, the CDR3 is TGTGCCAGCAGTTTATCAATTAACAATGAGCAGTTCTTC. Residues: CASSLSINNEQFF. The V and J genes are TRBV27 and TRBJ2-1; no reliable D call. The CDR3 runs to 13 residues. V lost 0 bases and J 5 bases, leaving 5 bases between the germline ends. Germline CDR1 MNHEY, CDR2 SMNVEV (reference sequence).

This clone was observed a handful of times. The chain combines TRBV15 with TRBJ2-5; D might be TRBD2 (6 bases). This CDR3 region has 15 residues. Trimming took 0 bases from V and 4 from J, leaving 12 bases between them. CDR1 and CDR2 from the germline V gene are LNHNV and YYDKDF (reference sequence). This CDR3 is CATSREGTYRETQYF. DNA for the CDR3: TGTGCCACCAGCAGAGAGGGGACTTACAGAGAGACCCAGTACTTC.

The CDR3 loop is CSAKHSETQYF. CDR3 DNA sequence: TGCAGTGCTAAGCACTCGGAGACCCAGTACTTC. The V gene is TRBV20-1, the J gene TRBJ2-5; no reliable D call. Looked up from germline, CDR1 is DFQATT and CDR2 is SNEGSKA (reference sequence). CDR3 length: 11 residues. Trimming cost V 4 bases and J 5 bases, with 8 bases left between them.

This rearrangement joins TRBV11-2 to TRBJ1-2; D possibly corresponds to TRBD1 (5 bases). The germline V gene has CDR1 SGHAT and CDR2 FQNNGV. CDR3 size: 15 residues. The V end lost 5 bases, the J end lost 4 bases, and 17 bases lay between the germline ends. CDR3 region: CASSAIDSYSYGYTF. The CDR3 bases are TGTGCCAGCAGCGCTATTGACAGCTACTCCTATGGCTACACCTTC.

This chain links TRBV9 with TRBJ2-3, with 8 positions matching TRBD1. CDR3 length: 18 residues. Germline loops: CDR1 SGDLS, CDR2 YYNGEE. V lost 0 bases, J lost 5 bases, and 14 bases stayed unmatched. CDR3 residues: CASSVASGQGGGGDTQYF. CDR3 bases: TGTGCCAGCAGCGTAGCCTCAGGACAGGGAGGCGGTGGAGATACGCAGTATTTT. Looking up the rest from reference TRBV9 and TRBJ2-3 gives the full variable domain: DSGVTQTPKHLITATGQRVTLRCSPRSGDLSVYWYQQSLDQGLQFLIQYYNGEERAKGNILERFSAQQFPDLHSELNLSSLELGDSALYFCASSVASGQGGGGDTQYFGPGTRLTVL.

With regard to this clone: Other DNA sequences in the same sample also yield this CDR3. This chain connects TRBV29-1 to TRBJ1-1, with D tentatively TRBD1 (6 bases). The CDR3 spans 12 residues. The ends were cut back, 0 bases at V and 4 bases at J, with 6 bases in the middle. Per germline, CDR1 SQVTM and CDR2 ANQGSEA. CDR3 amino acids: CSVEDRGTEAFF. In DNA form, the CDR3 reads TGCAGCGTTGAAGACAGGGGCACTGAAGCTTTCTTT.

The CDR3 DNA reads TGTGCCGGATCCGGGGACAGGATGAACACTGAAGCTTTCTTT. Translated, it gives CAGSGDRMNTEAFF. This chain links TRBV7-2 with TRBJ1-1; TRBD1 matches at 8 bases. CDR1 and CDR2 (germline): SGHTA, FQGNSA. With 11 bases clipped from V and 0 bases from J, the junction kept 8 bases outside the gene matches. The CDR3 contains 14 residues.

The chain couples TRBV6-5 to TRBJ2-7, with 11 bases matching TRBD1. Germline CDR1 is MNHEY and CDR2 is SVGAGI. The CDR3 extends over 12 amino acids. J gave up 5 bases and V 6 bases, and 0 bases lay outside the gene matches. As DNA, the CDR3 is TGTGCCAGCAGGGGACAGGGGGACGAGCAGTACTTC. This codes for CASRGQGDEQYF.